The 2 T cell receptor beta chains presented below share a single source sample, sequenced in a study of neoadjuvant nivolumab and ipilimumab in lung cancer. Libraries were prepared by immunoSEQ multiplex PCR; TCRdb keeps only in-frame clonotypes and omits some of them. The sample holds about 10,000 clones, around 85% seen once. This material consisted of peripheral blood, taken before neoadjuvant nivolumab, alone or with ipilimumab. The receptors originated from an adult with non-small cell lung cancer.

Comment on this clone: Other nucleotide sequences from this sample produce the same CDR3. The rearrangement joins TRBV18 to TRBJ1-1; no clear D gene. Looked up from germline, CDR1 is KGHSH and CDR2 is LQKENI. The CDR3 extends over 13 amino acids. Trimming took 4 bases from V and 3 from J, leaving 9 bases between them. The chain's CDR3 is CASSLGGDTEAFF. The CDR3 DNA sequence: TGTGCCAGCTCACTCGGCGGGGACACTGAAGCTTTCTTT.

The chain uses TRBV5-1 and TRBJ1-3; 7 nucleotides line up with TRBD1. Trimming cost V 4 bases and J 2 bases; bases outside gene matches: 6. The germline V gene encodes CDR1 SGHRS and CDR2 YFSETQ. CDR3 length: 15 residues. The DNA of the CDR3 is TGCGCCAGCAGCGCGCAGACAGGGACTGGAAACACCATATATTTT. The encoded protein is CASSAQTGTGNTIYF. The full variable domain, in which reference TRBV5-1 and TRBJ1-3 provide the parts outside the CDR3, is KAGVTQTPRYLIKTRGQQVTLSCSPISGHRSVSWYQQTPGQGLQFLFEYFSETQRNKGNFPGRFSGRQFSNSRSEMNVSTLELGDSALYLCASSAQTGTGNTIYFGEGSWLTVV.